Listed below are T cell receptor beta chains from one sample, sequenced in a study of T cell responses to AZD1222 COVID-19 vaccine. The protocol was immunoSEQ multiplex PCR, while the TCRdb copy is restricted to in-frame clones and leaves out a portion. Among 170,000 or so clones listed, about 86% were seen once. The sample here was peripheral blood, taken 28 days after the second AZD1222 dose. The receptors were sampled from an adult who received the AZD1222 COVID-19 vaccine. Both conserved end residues are part of each CDR3. The order of the fields is D gene, J gene, clone size, V gene, CDR3 DNA, CDR3 protein. D genes are given only for firm matches. Some rows mark clone size as missing; the rest say once, few, many or name a class of expanded clone.

. TRBJ2-2 . TRBV7-7 TGTGCTAGCAGCTTAGACGCCGCGACGGGACCCGGGGAGCTGTTTTTT CASSLDAATGPGELFF
. TRBJ1-1 . TRBV3-1/TRBV3-2 TGTGCCAGCAGCCAATCCCTCTCTGAAGCTTTCTTT CASSQSLSEAFF
. TRBJ2-2 . TRBV7-9 TGTGCCAGCAGCTTTTGGACCGGGGAGCTGTTTTTT CASSFWTGELFF
. TRBJ1-1 once TRBV29-1 TGCAGCGTAGGAACCGAGATGAACACTGAAGCTTTCTTT CSVGTEMNTEAFF
. TRBJ2-1 . TRBV19 TGTGCCAGTAGTACCCCTTTGACAGGTAACAATGAGCAGTTCTTC CASSTPLTGNNEQFF
TRBD2 TRBJ2-4 . TRBV2 TGTGCCAGCAGTGGGGGACTACCAGGATTTTCGTTGTTAGCCAAAAACATTCAGTACTTC CASSGGLPGFSLLAKNIQYF
. TRBJ2-5 . TRBV23-1 TGCGCCAGCAGTCAAGGTAAATACGGGGTTTACCAAGAGACCCAGTACTTC CASSQGKYGVYQETQYF
TRBD1 TRBJ1-4 once TRBV4-2 TGTGCCAGCAGCCAAGAATGGGACAGGGTAGGCGAAAAACTGTTTTTT CASSQEWDRVGEKLFF
TRBD1 TRBJ1-2 . TRBV18 TGTGCCAGCTCACCACCGCCCCCGGACAGGGAATATGGCTACACCTTC CASSPPPPDREYGYTF
. TRBJ2-7 . TRBV30 TGTGCCTGGAGTGTACGCGGAGGGTCGAACGAGCAGTACTTC CAWSVRGGSNEQYF
. TRBJ1-2 . TRBV6-2/TRBV6-3 TGTGCCAGCAGTTTATCAGTAGCTAACTATGGCTACACCTTC CASSLSVANYGYTF
. TRBJ1-2 . TRBV19 TGTGCCAGTAGTATAAGACGGGCTTATGGTGGCTACACCTTC CASSIRRAYGGYTF
. TRBJ1-2 . TRBV9 TGTGCCAGCAGCGTAGCTGTGACCATCTATGGCTACACCTTC CASSVAVTIYGYTF
. TRBJ1-1 . TRBV7-9 TGTGCCAGCAGCAGGAGTGGGACTGAAGCTTTCTTT CASSRSGTEAFF
TRBD2 TRBJ2-1 . TRBV28 TGTGCCAGCAGTTTAATCCCCGGCGGGGGGGCCGGAAATGAGCAGTTCTTC CASSLIPGGGAGNEQFF